This T cell receptor beta chain was sequenced for a study of CD8 T cells in ankylosing spondylitis. General study findings and limits: Reports of some motif variants in reactive arthritis synovial fluid and blood predate this one. It was reported that disease-linked clones were significantly enriched in matched ankylosing spondylitis synovial fluid.

Details on this clonotype: What it binds is not known. A read error is possible here, since a much larger clone lies one base away.

Library preparation for TCR beta used quantitative 5'-RACE with molecular barcodes. From the 5' RACE reads, TCRdb called clonotypes with MiXCR, one entry per CDR3 protein. Of fewer than 250,000 distinct CDR3 sequences in the sample, 10% were seen once. Sequencing was carried out using blood, either unsorted or a sorted T cell fraction (not recorded which). This TCR came from a male donor with ankylosing spondylitis or in good health (not recorded which).

The DNA for the CDR3 is TGCAGTCCTAGAGATCCAGCGAGGAATGGCTACACCTTC. Translated, it gives CSPRDPARNGYTF. The J gene is TRBJ1-2, the V gene TRBV20-1, with D hard to call. CDR1 and CDR2 (germline): DFQATT, SNEGSKA (reference sequence). The CDR3 length is 13 residues.